Presented here are 19 T cell receptor beta chains from one specimen sequenced in a study of immune characterization of retroperitoneal liposarcoma. Each CDR3 protein gets one entry after TCRdb re-called the PCR reads with MiXCR. The sample yields 8,500 to 11,000 distinct CDR3 sequences, about 30% seen once. The specimen sequenced was tumor tissue. These receptors originate from a female donor with retroperitoneal liposarcoma.

In its sample, this clonotype was seen a few times. This chain links TRBV7-2 with TRBJ2-2; 7 positions agree with TRBD1. Trimming at V came to 1 base and at J to 2 bases, leaving 4 bases not matched to a gene. The CDR3 is made up of 16 amino acids. Germline assignment: CDR1 SGHTA and CDR2 FQGNSA. The DNA of the CDR3 is TGTGCCAGCAGCTTAGAGGGGGCGTTAAACACCGGGGAGCTGTTTTTT. It codes for CASSLEGALNTGELFF. Variable domain in full (rest from reference TRBV7-2 and TRBJ2-2): GAGVSQSPSNKVTEKGKDVELRCDPISGHTALYWYRQSLGQGLEFLIYFQGNSAPDKSGLPSDRFSAERTGGSVSTLTIQRTQQEDSAVYLCASSLEGALNTGELFFGEGSRLTVL.

The V gene is TRBV7-9, the J gene TRBJ2-3; 10 nucleotides align to TRBD2. Gene TRBJ2-7 matches the end of the DNA better, so the J call may be wrong. Germline V gene lookup returns CDR1 SEHNR and CDR2 FQNEAQ (reference sequence). There are 15 residues in the CDR3. The CDR3 spells CASSLASSGGEEQYF. CDR3 bases: TGTGCCAGCAGCTTAGCATCTAGCGGGGGTGAGGAGCAGTACTTC.

This clonotype was detected only once. V usage is TRBV6-8 and J usage is TRBJ1-1; 8 bases fit TRBD1. Germline V gene sequence: CDR1 MNHGY, CDR2 SAAAGT. The CDR3 length is 14 residues. The V gene end was trimmed by 7 bases and the J gene end by 1 base; junction bases not matched to a gene: 5. The chain's CDR3 is CASTLGQANTEAFF. The CDR3 DNA reads TGTGCCAGCACACTGGGACAGGCGAACACTGAAGCTTTCTTT.

The chain couples TRBV12-3 or TRBV12-4 to TRBJ2-1; weak D call: TRBD2 (6 bases). TRBJ2-7 explains the end of the DNA better; the J call may be wrong. The CDR3 sequence is 16 residues long. The CDR3 DNA follows: TGTGCCAGCAGTTTTTGGGGGGAGCCGTACTACAATGAGCAGTACTTC. The encoded protein is CASSFWGEPYYNEQYF.

This chain connects TRBV6-1 to TRBJ2-5; TRBD1 might be the D (7 bases). Germline V gene sequence: CDR1 MNHNS, CDR2 SASEGT. The V gene lost 6 bases and the J gene lost 11 bases, with 25 bases spanning the gap. The CDR3 covers 15 residues. The CDR3, as DNA: TGTGCCAGCAGAACCGGGACAGTCCCCTTCCGGGAGCAGTACTTC. This encodes CASRTGTVPFREQYF.

By share, this clonotype ranks as medium-sized. This sequence joins TRBV6-1 and TRBJ2-1; no reliable D call. CDR1 and CDR2 from the germline V gene are MNHNS and SASEGT. The CDR3 loop spans 13 amino acids. V was pared by 5 bases and J by 5 bases, with 10 bases between. This CDR3 is CASSYTWNNEQFF. The CDR3 coding sequence is TGTGCCAGCAGTTATACGTGGAACAATGAGCAGTTCTTC.

This rearrangement joins TRBV7-2 to TRBJ2-5, with 13 nucleotides matching TRBD2. The J call is doubtful: the DNA matches TRBJ2-1 better. Looked up from germline, CDR1 is SGHTA and CDR2 is FQGNSA. This CDR3 contains 15 residues. The CDR3 protein is CASSWTSGSGNEQFF. CDR3 bases: TGTGCCAGCAGTTGGACTAGCGGGAGTGGGAATGAGCAGTTCTTC.

In its sample, this clonotype was seen a few times. CDR3 loop: CASSSPGLAVYEQFF. The CDR3 bases are TGTGCCAGCAGTTCTCCGGGACTAGCGGTATACGAGCAGTTCTTC. The rearrangement links TRBV7-2 to TRBJ2-1; TRBD2 matches at 11 bases. Germline CDR1 reads SGHTA; CDR2 reads FQGNSA. Unmatched junction bases numbered 11, after V lost 6 bases and J lost 10 bases. This CDR3 has 15 amino acids. Combining the CDR3 with reference TRBV7-2 and TRBJ2-1 gives the whole variable domain GAGVSQSPSNKVTEKGKDVELRCDPISGHTALYWYRQSLGQGLEFLIYFQGNSAPDKSGLPSDRFSAERTGGSVSTLTIQRTQQEDSAVYLCASSSPGLAVYEQFFGPGTRLTVL.

This clonotype was picked up many times. V is TRBV12-3 or TRBV12-4 and J is TRBJ2-7; tentative D call: TRBD1 (5 bases). The CDR3 is 14 amino acids. V was shortened by 6 bases and J by 0 bases, with 12 bases between the two germline ends. The CDR3 spells CASRASRDSYEQYF. In DNA form, the CDR3 reads TGTGCCAGCAGGGCGAGCAGGGACTCCTACGAGCAGTACTTC.

This sequence joins TRBV11-2 and TRBJ1-2, with D unresolved. Per germline, CDR1 SGHAT and CDR2 FQNNGV. V lost 5 bases to trimming and J lost 3 bases, with 10 bases between them. The CDR3 has 13 amino acids. The CDR3, as DNA: TGTGCCAGCAGCCCTGGGAGTTACTATGGCTACACCTTC. Its protein product is CASSPGSYYGYTF.

V gene TRBV6-4 combines with J gene TRBJ2-1; 10 bases align to TRBD1. Germline V gene data show CDR1 as MRHNA and CDR2 as SNTAGT. With 6 bases clipped from V and 5 bases from J, the junction kept 10 bases outside the gene matches. This CDR3 comprises 16 residues. This CDR3 is CASSPTPGQGNNEQFF. The CDR3 DNA reads TGTGCCAGCAGCCCAACGCCGGGACAGGGGAACAATGAGCAGTTCTTC.

This clonotype was seen many times. The V and J genes are TRBV6-1 and TRBJ2-5; D is unclear. V lost 6 bases and J lost 1, with 12 bases in between. Germline CDR1 and CDR2: MNHNS and SASEGT. This CDR3 comprises 14 residues. The CDR3 coding sequence is TGTGCCAGCAGCGCTCTTGGAGTCCAAGAGACCCAGTACTTC. It is translated as CASSALGVQETQYF.

This clonotype was recorded at least ten times. The V call is TRBV7-8, the J call TRBJ2-1; the D gene is possibly TRBD2 (5 bases). The end of the DNA fits TRBJ2-7 better, so the J call may be wrong. The CDR3 runs 15 residues. Germline assignment: CDR1 SGHVS and CDR2 FQNEAQ. The CDR3 loop is CASSLGVSDYNEQYF. In DNA, the CDR3 is TGTGCCAGCAGCTTAGGGGTTAGCGACTACAATGAGCAGTACTTC.

Worth noting for this clonotype: This may stem from a read error, because a much larger clone lies one nucleotide away. The rearrangement joins TRBV6-8 to TRBJ2-1; 7 bases align to TRBD2. CDR3 length: 16 residues. V shed 6 bases, J shed 7 bases, and the junction held 15 bases outside the gene matches. Germline V gene data show CDR1 as MNHGY and CDR2 as SAAAGT. The CDR3 loop reads CASSNNGGGRKNEQFF. In DNA form, the CDR3 reads TGTGCCAGCAGCAACAATGGCGGGGGTAGGAAAAATGAGCAGTTCTTC.

This clonotype counts as medium-sized (0.01 to 0.1%). CDR3 sequence reads: CASSQNSRYEQYF. The DNA for the CDR3 is TGTGCCAGCAGTCAAAACTCCCGCTACGAGCAGTACTTC. V is TRBV6-1 and J is TRBJ2-7; no clear D gene. The germline gives CDR1 MNHNS, CDR2 SASEGT. The CDR3 loop spans 13 amino acids. V gave up 5 bases and J gave up 3 bases, with 11 bases separating them.

This clonotype was seen a handful of times. The J gene is TRBJ2-5, the V gene TRBV6-8, with 11 nucleotides matching TRBD2. This CDR3 is 15 amino acids long. The germline CDR1 and CDR2 sequences are MNHGY and SAAAGT. V gave up 5 bases and J gave up 5 bases; unmatched junction bases: 7. The CDR3 is CASSPTSGSVETQYF. Written as DNA, the CDR3 is TGTGCCAGCAGTCCCACTAGCGGGAGTGTTGAGACCCAGTACTTC.

The rearrangement uses TRBV10-1 and TRBJ2-4; D may be TRBD2 (5 bases). The CDR3 length is 15 residues. Germline values: CDR1 WNHNN, CDR2 SYGVQD (reference sequence). V dropped 4 bases and J dropped 13 bases, with 23 bases sitting between them. This CDR3 is CASSASEGPYNEQYF. In nucleotides, the CDR3 is TGCGCCAGCAGTGCCTCAGAGGGCCCCTACAATGAGCAGTACTTC.

This clonotype appeared a few times. J is TRBJ2-5 and V is TRBV7-4, with TRBD2 identical over 7 bases. The V gene end was trimmed by 3 bases and the J gene end by 4 bases; junction bases not matched to a gene: 8. This CDR3 comprises 15 residues. Germline CDR1 reads SGHVT; CDR2 reads SQSDAQ. The CDR3 is CASSLGTGRAETQYF. The CDR3 bases are TGTGCCAGCAGCTTGGGGACTGGGAGGGCAGAGACCCAGTACTTC.

By proportion, this clonotype is medium-sized. For the CDR3, the DNA is TGTGCCAGCAGAACCTTAGGGACTAGCTGGGAGCAGTTCTTC. Its protein product is CASRTLGTSWEQFF. The chain is built from TRBV6-1 and TRBJ2-1, with 9 bases identical to TRBD2. The CDR3 is made up of 14 amino acids. CDR1 MNHNS and CDR2 SASEGT come from the germline V gene. The ends lost 6 bases at V and 10 bases at J; junction bases unmatched: 10.